This TCR beta chain is drawn from a study of T cell repertoires in cytomegalovirus infection. Study overall: Recently identified HLA-C-restricted CMV epitopes were used, and well-studied HLA-B-restricted CMV epitopes were used as well. Matching HLA type, along with CMV infection, was indicated by public TCR beta signatures. Study results and limitations: HLA-C-restricted CMV-specific TCR beta clonotypes were dominant in the ex vivo response.

Each CDR3 protein gets one entry after TCRdb re-called the reads with MiXCR. The repertoire holds 830,000 or so distinct CDR3 sequences, with less than 35% as singletons. Germline CDR1 reads SGHRS; CDR2 reads YFSETQ. J gave up 9 bases and V 0 bases, and 3 bases lay outside the gene matches. The CDR3 is 14 amino acids. This clonotype was counted a single time. Its antigen is not identified. This receptor was identified in a human donor in good health (CMV status not recorded). Some clones in this sample may be carry-over from other donors' samples. The sequencing used cultured CD8+ T cells from PBMCs, collected from culture after CMV antigen stimulation. The chain recombines TRBV5-1 with TRBJ1-6; 7 nucleotides align to TRBD1. The CDR3 spells CASSLEGGGSPLHF. Written as DNA, the CDR3 is TGCGCCAGCAGCTTGGAAGGGGGCGGTTCACCCCTCCACTTT.